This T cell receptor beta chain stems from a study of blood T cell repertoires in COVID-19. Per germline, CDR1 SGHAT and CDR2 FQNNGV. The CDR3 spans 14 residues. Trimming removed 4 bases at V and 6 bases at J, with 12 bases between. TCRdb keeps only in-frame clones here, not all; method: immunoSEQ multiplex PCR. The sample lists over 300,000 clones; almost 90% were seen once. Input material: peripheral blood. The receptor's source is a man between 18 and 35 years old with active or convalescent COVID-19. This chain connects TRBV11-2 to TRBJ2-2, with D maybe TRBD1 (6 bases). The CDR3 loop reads CASSSQTGSGELFF. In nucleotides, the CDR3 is TGTGCCAGCAGCTCCCAGACAGGTTCCGGGGAGCTGTTTTTT. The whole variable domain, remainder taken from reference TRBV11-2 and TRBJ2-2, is EAGVAQSPRYKIIEKRQSVAFWCNPISGHATLYWYQQILGQGPKLLIQFQNNGVVDDSQLPKDRFSAERLKGVDSTLKIQPAKLEDSAVYLCASSSQTGSGELFFGEGSRLTVL.